This TCR beta chain is drawn from a study of identical twins. This CDR3 has 16 amino acids. This clonotype came up a few times. TCRdb reprocessed the 5' RACE reads via MiXCR and lists one record per CDR3 protein. The sample shows some 460,000 distinct CDR3 sequences, 13% to 15% of them seen only once. This same sample was also taken into another study, of yellow fever vaccine responses in identical twins.

The source of this sequence is a woman aged 18-29 years in good health. The chain is built from TRBV21-1 and TRBJ2-1; the table assigns TRBD1, which was not confirmed against the DNA. TRBV21-1 is a recognized pseudogene. Sequencing input: CD4+ T cells sorted from blood. The CDR3 nucleotides read TGTGCCAGCAGCAAAGAAGTTGGAAACAGGGGTAATGAGCAGTTCTTC. Translated, it gives CASSKEVGNRGNEQFF.